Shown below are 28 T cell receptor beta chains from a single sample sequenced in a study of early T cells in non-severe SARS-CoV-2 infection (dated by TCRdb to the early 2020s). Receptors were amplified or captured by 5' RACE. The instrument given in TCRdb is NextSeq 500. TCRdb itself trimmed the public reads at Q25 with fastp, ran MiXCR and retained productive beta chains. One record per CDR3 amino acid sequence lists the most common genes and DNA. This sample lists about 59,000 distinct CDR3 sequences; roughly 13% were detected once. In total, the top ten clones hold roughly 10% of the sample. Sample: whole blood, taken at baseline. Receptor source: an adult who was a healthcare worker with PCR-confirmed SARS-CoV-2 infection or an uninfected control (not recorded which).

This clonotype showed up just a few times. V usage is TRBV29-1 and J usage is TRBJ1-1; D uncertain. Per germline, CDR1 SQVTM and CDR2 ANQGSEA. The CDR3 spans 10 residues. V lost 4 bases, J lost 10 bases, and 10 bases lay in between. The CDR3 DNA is TGCAGCGTTGTTACATTTAGAGCTTTCTTT. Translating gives CSVVTFRAFF.

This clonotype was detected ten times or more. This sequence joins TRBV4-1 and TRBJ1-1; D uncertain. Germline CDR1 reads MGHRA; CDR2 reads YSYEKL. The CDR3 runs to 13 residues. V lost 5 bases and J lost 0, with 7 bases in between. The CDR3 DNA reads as TGCGCCAGCAGCTATAGCATGAACACTGAAGCTTTCTTT. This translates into CASSYSMNTEAFF.

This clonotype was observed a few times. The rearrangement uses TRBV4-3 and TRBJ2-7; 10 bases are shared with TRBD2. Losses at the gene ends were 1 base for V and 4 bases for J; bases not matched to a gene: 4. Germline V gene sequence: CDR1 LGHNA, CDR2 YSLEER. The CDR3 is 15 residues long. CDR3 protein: CASSQAPAGGYEQYF. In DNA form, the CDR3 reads TGCGCCAGCAGCCAAGCCCCAGCGGGAGGGTACGAGCAGTACTTC.

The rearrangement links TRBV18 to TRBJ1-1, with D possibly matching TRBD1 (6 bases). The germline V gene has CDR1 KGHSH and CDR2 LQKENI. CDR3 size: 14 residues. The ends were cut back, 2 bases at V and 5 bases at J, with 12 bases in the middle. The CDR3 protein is CASSPTGQGTEAFF. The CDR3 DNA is TGTGCCAGCTCACCAACGGGACAAGGGACTGAAGCTTTCTTT. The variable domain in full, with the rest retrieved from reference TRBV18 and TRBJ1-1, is NAGVMQNPRHLVRRRGQEARLRCSPMKGHSHVYWYRQLPEEGLKFMVYLQKENIIDESGMPKERFSAEFPKEGPSILRIQQVVRGDSAAYFCASSPTGQGTEAFFGQGTRLTVV.

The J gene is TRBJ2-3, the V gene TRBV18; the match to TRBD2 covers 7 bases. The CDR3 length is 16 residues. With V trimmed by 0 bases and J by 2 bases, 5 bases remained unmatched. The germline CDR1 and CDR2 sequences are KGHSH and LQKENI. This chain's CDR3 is CASSPPRAGFTDTQYF. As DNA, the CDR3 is TGTGCCAGCTCACCACCTCGAGCGGGGTTCACAGATACGCAGTATTTT.

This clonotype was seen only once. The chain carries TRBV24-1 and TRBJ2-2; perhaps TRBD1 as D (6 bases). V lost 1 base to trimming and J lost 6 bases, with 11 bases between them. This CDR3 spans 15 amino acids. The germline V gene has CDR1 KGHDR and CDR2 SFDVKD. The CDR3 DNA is TGTGCCACCAGTGATTTTGACAGGCTACCCGGGGAGCTGTTTTTT. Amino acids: CATSDFDRLPGELFF.

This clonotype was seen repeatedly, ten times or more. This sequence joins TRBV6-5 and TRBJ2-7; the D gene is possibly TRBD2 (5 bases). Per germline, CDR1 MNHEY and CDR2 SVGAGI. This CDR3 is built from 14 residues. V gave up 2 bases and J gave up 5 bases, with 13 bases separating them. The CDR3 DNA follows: TGTGCCAGCAGTTACGGTCCGCGGGCCGACGAGCAGTACTTC. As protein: CASSYGPRADEQYF.

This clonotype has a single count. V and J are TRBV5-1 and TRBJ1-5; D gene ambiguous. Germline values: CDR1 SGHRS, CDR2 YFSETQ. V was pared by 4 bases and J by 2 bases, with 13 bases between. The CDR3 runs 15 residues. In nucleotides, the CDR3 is TGCGCCAGCAGCCAAGGAGGGCCGGGCAATCAGCCCCAGCATTTT. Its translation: CASSQGGPGNQPQHF.

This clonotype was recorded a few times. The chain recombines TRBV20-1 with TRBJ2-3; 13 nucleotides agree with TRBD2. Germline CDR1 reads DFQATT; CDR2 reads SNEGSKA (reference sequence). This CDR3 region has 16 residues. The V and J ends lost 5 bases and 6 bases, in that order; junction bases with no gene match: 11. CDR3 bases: TGCAGTGCTTCATTCCCGACTAGCGGGAGGCAGGATACGCAGTATTTT. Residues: CSASFPTSGRQDTQYF.

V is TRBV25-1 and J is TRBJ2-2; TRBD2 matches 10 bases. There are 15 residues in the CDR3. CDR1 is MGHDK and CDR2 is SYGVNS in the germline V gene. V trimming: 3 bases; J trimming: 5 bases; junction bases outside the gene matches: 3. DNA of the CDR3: TGTGCCAGCAGTGATTTTAGCGGGAGGACCGGGGAGCTGTTTTTT. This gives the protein CASSDFSGRTGELFF.

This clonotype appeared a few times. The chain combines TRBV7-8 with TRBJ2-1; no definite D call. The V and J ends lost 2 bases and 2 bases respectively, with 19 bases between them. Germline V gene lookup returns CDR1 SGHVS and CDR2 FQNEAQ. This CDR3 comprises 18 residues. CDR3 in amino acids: CASSLTYGLENPYNEQFF. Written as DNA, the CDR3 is TGTGCCAGCAGCTTAACGTATGGTTTAGAGAACCCCTACAATGAGCAGTTCTTC.

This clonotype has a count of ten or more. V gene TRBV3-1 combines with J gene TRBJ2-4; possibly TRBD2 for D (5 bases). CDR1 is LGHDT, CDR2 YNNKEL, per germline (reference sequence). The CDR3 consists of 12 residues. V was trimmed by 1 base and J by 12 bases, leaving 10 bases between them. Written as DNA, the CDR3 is TGTGCCAGCAGCCAAGCTTCGACTACTCAGTACTTC. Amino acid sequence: CASSQASTTQYF.

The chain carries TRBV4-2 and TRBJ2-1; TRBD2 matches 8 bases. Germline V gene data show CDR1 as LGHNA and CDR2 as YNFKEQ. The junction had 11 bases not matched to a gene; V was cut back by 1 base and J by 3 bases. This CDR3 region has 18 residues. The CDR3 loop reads CASSQVGPSGSSYNEQFF. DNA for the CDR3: TGTGCCAGCAGCCAAGTGGGTCCCAGCGGGAGTAGCTACAATGAGCAGTTCTTC.

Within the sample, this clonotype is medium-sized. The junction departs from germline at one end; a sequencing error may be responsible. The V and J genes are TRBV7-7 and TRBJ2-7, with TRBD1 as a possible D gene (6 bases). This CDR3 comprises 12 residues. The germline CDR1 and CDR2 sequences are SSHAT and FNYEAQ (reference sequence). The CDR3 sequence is CASSLEGGEQYF. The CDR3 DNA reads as TGTGCTAGCAGCTTAGAAGGGGGCGAGCAGTACTTC.

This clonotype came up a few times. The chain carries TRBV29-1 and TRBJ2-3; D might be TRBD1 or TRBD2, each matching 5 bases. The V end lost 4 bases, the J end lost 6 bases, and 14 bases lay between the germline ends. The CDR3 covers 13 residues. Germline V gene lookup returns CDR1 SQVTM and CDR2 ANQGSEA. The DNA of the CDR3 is TGCAGCGTTGTTGGGGGTGCGAGGGATACGCAGTATTTT. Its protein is CSVVGGARDTQYF.

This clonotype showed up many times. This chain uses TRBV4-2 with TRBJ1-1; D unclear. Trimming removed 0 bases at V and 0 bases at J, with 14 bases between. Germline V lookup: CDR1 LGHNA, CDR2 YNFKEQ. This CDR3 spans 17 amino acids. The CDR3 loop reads CASSQDPPVGMNTEAFF. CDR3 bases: TGTGCCAGCAGCCAAGATCCCCCGGTCGGAATGAACACTGAAGCTTTCTTT.

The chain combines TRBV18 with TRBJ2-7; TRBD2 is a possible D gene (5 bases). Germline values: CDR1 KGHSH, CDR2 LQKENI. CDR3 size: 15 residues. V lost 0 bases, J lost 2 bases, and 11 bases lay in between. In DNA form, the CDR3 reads TGTGCCAGCTCACCACCACAGCTCGGGGCCTACGAGCAGTACTTC. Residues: CASSPPQLGAYEQYF.

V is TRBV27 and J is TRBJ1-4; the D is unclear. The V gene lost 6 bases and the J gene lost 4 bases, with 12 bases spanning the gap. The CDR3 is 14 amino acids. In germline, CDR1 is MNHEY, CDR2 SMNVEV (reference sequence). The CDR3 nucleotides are TGTGCCAGCAGCGAACGAGCTTTTAATGAAAAACTGTTTTTT. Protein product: CASSERAFNEKLFF.

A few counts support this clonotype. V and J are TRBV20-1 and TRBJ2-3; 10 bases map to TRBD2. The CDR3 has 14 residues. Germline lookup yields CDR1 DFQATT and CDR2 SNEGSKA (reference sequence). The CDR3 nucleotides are TGCAGCTTACAGAGCGGGAGGGTTTCAGATACGCAGTATTTT. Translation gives CSLQSGRVSDTQYF.

The CDR3 bases are TGTGCCAGCAGCTCTATCACCGGGACACCTCCTTTCCCTAACACTGAAGCTTTCTTT. It encodes CASSSITGTPPFPNTEAFF. The V call is TRBV7-3, the J call TRBJ1-1; tentative D call: TRBD1 (6 bases). The V gene's germline CDR1 is SGHTA and CDR2 FQGTGA. V was cut by 4 bases and J by 2 bases, with 26 bases left in between. The CDR3 length is 19 residues. The whole variable domain, remainder taken from reference TRBV7-3 and TRBJ1-1, is GAGVSQTPSNKVTEKGKYVELRCDPISGHTALYWYRQSLGQGPEFLIYFQGTGAADDSGLPNDRFFAVRPEGSVSTLKIQRTERGDSAVYLCASSSITGTPPFPNTEAFFGQGTRLTVV.

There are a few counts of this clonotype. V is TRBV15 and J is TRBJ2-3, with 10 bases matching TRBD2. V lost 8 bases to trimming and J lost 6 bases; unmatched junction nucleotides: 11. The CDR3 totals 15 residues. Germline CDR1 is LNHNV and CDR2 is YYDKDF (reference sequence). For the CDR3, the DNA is TGTGCCACCGGTACTAGCGGGAAGTGGGCCGATACGCAGTATTTT. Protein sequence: CATGTSGKWADTQYF.

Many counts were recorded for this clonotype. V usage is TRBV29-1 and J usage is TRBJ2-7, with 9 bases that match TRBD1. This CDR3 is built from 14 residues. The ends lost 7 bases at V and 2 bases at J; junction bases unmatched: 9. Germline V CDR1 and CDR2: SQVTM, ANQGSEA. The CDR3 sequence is CSARTTGGAYEQYF. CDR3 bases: TGCAGCGCCCGCACGACAGGGGGAGCCTACGAGCAGTACTTC.

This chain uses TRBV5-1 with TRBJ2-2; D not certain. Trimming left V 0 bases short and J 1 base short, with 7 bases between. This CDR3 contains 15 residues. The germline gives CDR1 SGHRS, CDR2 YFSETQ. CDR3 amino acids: CASSLVAGNTGELFF. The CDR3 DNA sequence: TGCGCCAGCAGCTTGGTGGCAGGGAACACCGGGGAGCTGTTTTTT.

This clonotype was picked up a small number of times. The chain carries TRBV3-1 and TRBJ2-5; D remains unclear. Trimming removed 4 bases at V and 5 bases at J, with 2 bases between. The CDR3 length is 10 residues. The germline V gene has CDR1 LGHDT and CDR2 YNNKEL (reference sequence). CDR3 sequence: CASSRETQYF. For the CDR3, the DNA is TGTGCCAGCAGCCGGGAGACCCAGTACTTC.

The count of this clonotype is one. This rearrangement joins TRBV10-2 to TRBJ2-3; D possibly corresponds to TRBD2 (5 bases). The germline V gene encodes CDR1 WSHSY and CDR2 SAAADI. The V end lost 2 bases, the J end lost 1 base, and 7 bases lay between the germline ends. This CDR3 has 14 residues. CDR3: CASSERRGTDTQYF. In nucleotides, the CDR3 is TGCGCCAGCAGTGAGCGGCGGGGCACAGATACGCAGTATTTT.

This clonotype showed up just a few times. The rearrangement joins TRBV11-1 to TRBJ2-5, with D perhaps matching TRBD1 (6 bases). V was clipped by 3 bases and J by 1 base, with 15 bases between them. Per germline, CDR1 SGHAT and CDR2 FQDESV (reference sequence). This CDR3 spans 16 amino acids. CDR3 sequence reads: CASSFPSRGLQETQYF. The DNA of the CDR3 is TGTGCCAGCAGCTTCCCGTCCAGGGGCCTCCAAGAGACCCAGTACTTC.

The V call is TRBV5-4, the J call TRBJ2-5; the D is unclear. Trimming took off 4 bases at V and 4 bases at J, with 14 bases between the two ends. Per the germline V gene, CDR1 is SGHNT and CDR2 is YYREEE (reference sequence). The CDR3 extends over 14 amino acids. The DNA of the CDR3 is TGTGCCAGCAGCCTGATGGAGACGGCAGAGACCCAGTACTTC. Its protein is CASSLMETAETQYF.

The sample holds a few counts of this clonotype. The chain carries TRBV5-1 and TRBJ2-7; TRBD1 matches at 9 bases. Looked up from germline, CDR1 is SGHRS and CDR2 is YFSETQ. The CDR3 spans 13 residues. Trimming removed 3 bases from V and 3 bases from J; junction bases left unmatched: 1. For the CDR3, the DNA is TGCGCCAGCAGCTCGACAGGGGGCTACGAGCAGTACTTC. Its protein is CASSSTGGYEQYF.